Listed below are T cell receptor beta chains from one sample, sequenced in a study of patients and donors after allogeneic stem cell transplantation. TCRdb used MiXCR to reprocess the RT-PCR reads, holding one entry per CDR3 protein. The data hold 70,000 to 100,000 distinct CDR3 sequences, with just under 5% observed a single time. Sequencing was performed on blood, either unsorted or a sorted T cell fraction (not recorded which). Receptor source: a human donor who was either an allogeneic HSCT recipient or a stem cell or donor lymphocyte infusion donor (not recorded which). It is not recorded whose cells these are; they may come from a transplant donor. CDR3s include the opening cysteine and the closing phenylalanine or tryptophan. The D gene is left open where the match is weak. For some rows the clone size is stated as once, few or many, or as a class when expanded; others skip it.

J | D | size | V | DNA | CDR3
TRBJ2-1 | TRBD2 | many | TRBV27 | TGTGCCAGCAGTTGGGTTAGGAGCGGGAGGGGATCCTACAATGAGCAGTTCTTC | CASSWVRSGRGSYNEQFF
TRBJ1-1 | . | . | TRBV19 | TGTGCCAGTAGACCCCGGGGCATCCGTACTGAAGCTTTCTTT | CASRPRGIRTEAFF
TRBJ2-2 | . | . | TRBV4-1 | TGCGCCAGCAGCCAACTCGTGCTGGGGCCACGCAACACCGGGGAGCTGTTTTTT | CASSQLVLGPRNTGELFF
TRBJ2-2 | . | many | TRBV20-1 | TGCAGTGCCACTAGAACCGCGAACACCGGGGAGCTGTTTTTT | CSATRTANTGELFF
TRBJ2-1 | TRBD2 | many | TRBV14 | TGTGCCAGCAGCCAAGATCCGGGAGGGAAACAGTTCTTC | CASSQDPGGKQFF
TRBJ2-2 | . | many | TRBV9 | TGTGCCAGCAGCGTAGACGGGGACACCGGGGAGCTGTTTTTT | CASSVDGDTGELFF
TRBJ2-7 | . | many | TRBV7-2 | TGTGCCAGCAGCCTAACATGGAAAAGCTCCTACGAGCAGTACTTC | CASSLTWKSSYEQYF
TRBJ2-3 | . | . | TRBV19 | TGTGCCAGTAGGGGCGGGTATAGCACAGATACGCAGTATTTT | CASRGGYSTDTQYF
TRBJ1-1 | . | . | TRBV12-3/TRBV12-4 | TGTGCCAGCAGTTCCAGGGCCATGAACACTGAAGCTTTCTTT | CASSSRAMNTEAFF
TRBJ2-1 | . | many | TRBV11-2 | TGTGCCAGCAGCCTAGAGGCCTCCTACAATGAGCAGTTCTTC | CASSLEASYNEQFF
TRBJ1-2 | TRBD1 | many | TRBV2 | TGTGCCAGCAGTGGGGGACAGGTTCGGGGCTACACCTTC | CASSGGQVRGYTF
TRBJ1-6 | . | many | TRBV11-2 | TGTGCCAGCAGCTTAGGTGCCACCTCCTATAATTCACCCCTCCACTTT | CASSLGATSYNSPLHF
TRBJ2-1 | TRBD1 | many | TRBV5-1 | TGCGCCAGCAGCTTGGGCGCCGGGACAGGGGGGTACAATGAGCAGTTCTTC | CASSLGAGTGGYNEQFF
TRBJ2-3 | TRBD2 | many | TRBV20-1 | TGCAGTGCGGCCTCGACTAGCGGGATGTCAGATACGCAGTATTTT | CSAASTSGMSDTQYF
TRBJ2-3 | TRBD1 | . | TRBV5-1 | TGCGCCAGCAGCTTGCCTATAACTGGCCGCAGGGGACAGGGGGACACAGATACGCAGTATTTT | CASSLPITGRRGQGDTDTQYF
TRBJ1-2 | . | few | TRBV7-9 | TGTGCCAGCAGCTTGGGCCAGTCGAGTTATGGCTACACCTTC | CASSLGQSSYGYTF
TRBJ1-2 | . | few | TRBV20-1 | TGCAGTGCTAGAGAGCCGTGGGGACACGGTCTTGGCTACACCTTC | CSAREPWGHGLGYTF
TRBJ2-3 | . | many | TRBV20-1 | TGCAGTGCTAGTGTTATCGTTACAGATACGCAGTATTTT | CSASVIVTDTQYF
TRBJ2-5 | TRBD1 | few | TRBV18 | TGTGCCAGCTCGCGTCAACAGGGGTACCAAGAGACCCAGTACTTC | CASSRQQGYQETQYF
TRBJ1-4 | TRBD1 | few | TRBV5-1 | TGCGCCAGCTCGACAGGGGGCGGTGAAAAACTGTTTTTT | CASSTGGGEKLFF
TRBJ2-5 | . | few | TRBV20-1 | TGCAGTGCCCCTATCCTCTTACAAGAGACCCAGTACTTC | CSAPILLQETQYF
TRBJ2-1 | . | . | TRBV5-4 | TGTGCCAGCAGCTTTGACTATACGGGTGAGCAGTTCTTC | CASSFDYTGEQFF
TRBJ1-1 | . | many | TRBV3-1 | TGTGCCAGCAGCTTTCTGCAACCGAACACTGAAGCTTTCTTT | CASSFLQPNTEAFF
TRBJ2-5 | . | many | TRBV5-4 | TGTGCCAGCAGCAGGGACATGATAGAGACCCAGTACTTC | CASSRDMIETQYF
TRBJ2-1 | TRBD2 | . | TRBV15 | TGTGCCACCAGCAGAGACCTAGCGGGAGCTGGTGAGCAGTTCTTC | CATSRDLAGAGEQFF
TRBJ1-4 | . | . | TRBV7-9 | TGTGCCAGCACCTTGACAGGCGCCGACGAAAAACTGTTTTTT | CASTLTGADEKLFF
TRBJ1-2 | . | . | TRBV6-1 | TGTGCCACTTCCCCGGGCCCTTACTATGGCTACACCTTC | CATSPGPYYGYTF
TRBJ1-3 | . | few | TRBV7-2 | TGTGCCAGCAGCTCGGACATGACATGGGGAAACACCATATATTTT | CASSSDMTWGNTIYF
TRBJ2-4 | . | many | TRBV4-1 | TGCGCCAGCAAGGGGTCCATCCTAGCCAAAAACATTCAGTACTTC | CASKGSILAKNIQYF
TRBJ2-7 | TRBD1 | many | TRBV20-1 | TGCAGTGCTAAAGCCCTGGGACAGGGAACCCACGAGCAGTACTTC | CSAKALGQGTHEQYF
TRBJ2-5 | . | . | TRBV12-3/TRBV12-4 | TGTGCCAGCAGTTTGGGGACACGGAGGGAGACCCAGTACTTC | CASSLGTRRETQYF
TRBJ2-2 | . | many | TRBV3-1 | TGTGCCAGCAGCCCGATGGGGCGGGCGGCCGGGGAGCTGTTTTTT | CASSPMGRAAGELFF
TRBJ1-6 | . | many | TRBV28 | TGTGCCAGCAGTCAGGGGATTTTCGGTTCACCCCTCCACTTT | CASSQGIFGSPLHF
TRBJ2-1 | . | many | TRBV28 | TGTGCCAGCAGTTTGGAAAGGGGCCATCAGTTCTTC | CASSLERGHQFF
TRBJ2-5 | TRBD2 | many | TRBV19 | TGTGACAGTAGTGGGACTAGCGGGAGCCAAGAGACCCAGTACTTC | CDSSGTSGSQETQYF
TRBJ1-2 | . | many | TRBV20-1 | TGCAGTGCTAGAGACCCTCACAGGGATGGCTACACCTTC | CSARDPHRDGYTF
TRBJ1-1 | TRBD1 | many | TRBV9 | TGTGCCAGCAGCGCCGACAGGGCGAACACTGAAGCTTTCTTT | CASSADRANTEAFF
TRBJ2-7 | . | many | TRBV20-1 | TGCAGTACCAGTGAGGGGCCCTCCTACGAGCAGTACTTC | CSTSEGPSYEQYF
TRBJ2-7 | . | many | TRBV10-3 | TGTGCCATTGGGAAATCGATGGGCGAGCAGTACTTC | CAIGKSMGEQYF
TRBJ2-7 | TRBD2 | many | TRBV10-3 | TGTGCCATCAGTGGTGGACTAGCGGTTTCCTACGAGCAGTACTTC | CAISGGLAVSYEQYF
TRBJ2-1 | . | many | TRBV4-1 | TGCGCCAGCAGCCACGGAGCATACAATGAGCAGTTCTTC | CASSHGAYNEQFF
TRBJ2-5 | . | few | TRBV7-8 | TGTGCCAGCAGCAAAATGCGCAACATTAAAGAGACCCAGTACTTC | CASSKMRNIKETQYF